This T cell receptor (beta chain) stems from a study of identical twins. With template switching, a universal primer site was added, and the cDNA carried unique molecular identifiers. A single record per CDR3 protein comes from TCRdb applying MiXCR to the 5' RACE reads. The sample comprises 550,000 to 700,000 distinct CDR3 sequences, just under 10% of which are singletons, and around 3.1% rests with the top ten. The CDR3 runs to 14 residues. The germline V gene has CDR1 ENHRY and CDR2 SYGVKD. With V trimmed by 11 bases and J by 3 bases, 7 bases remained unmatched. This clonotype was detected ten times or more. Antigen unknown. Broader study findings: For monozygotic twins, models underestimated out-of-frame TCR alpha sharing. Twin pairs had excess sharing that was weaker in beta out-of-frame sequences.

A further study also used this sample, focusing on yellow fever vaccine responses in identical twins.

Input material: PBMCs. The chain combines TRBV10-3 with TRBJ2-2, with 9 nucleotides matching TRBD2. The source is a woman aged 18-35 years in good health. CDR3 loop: CAAGGSGDTGELFF. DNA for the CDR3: TGTGCCGCGGGGGGGAGCGGCGACACCGGGGAGCTGTTTTTT.